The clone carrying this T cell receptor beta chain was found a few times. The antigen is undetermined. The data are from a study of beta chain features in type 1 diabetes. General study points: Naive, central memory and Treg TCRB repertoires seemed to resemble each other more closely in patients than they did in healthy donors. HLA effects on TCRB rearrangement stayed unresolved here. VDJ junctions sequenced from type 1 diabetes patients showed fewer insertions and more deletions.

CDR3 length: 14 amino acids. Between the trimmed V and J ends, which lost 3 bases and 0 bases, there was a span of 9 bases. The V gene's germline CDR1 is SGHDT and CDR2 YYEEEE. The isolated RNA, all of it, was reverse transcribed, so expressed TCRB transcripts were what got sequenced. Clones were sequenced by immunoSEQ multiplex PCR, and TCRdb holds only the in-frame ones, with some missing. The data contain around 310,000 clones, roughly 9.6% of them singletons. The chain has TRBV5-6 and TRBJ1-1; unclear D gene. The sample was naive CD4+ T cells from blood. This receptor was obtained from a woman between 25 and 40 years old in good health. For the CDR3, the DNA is TGTGCCAGCAGCTCCAGGAGGATGAACACTGAAGCTTTCTTT. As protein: CASSSRRMNTEAFF.